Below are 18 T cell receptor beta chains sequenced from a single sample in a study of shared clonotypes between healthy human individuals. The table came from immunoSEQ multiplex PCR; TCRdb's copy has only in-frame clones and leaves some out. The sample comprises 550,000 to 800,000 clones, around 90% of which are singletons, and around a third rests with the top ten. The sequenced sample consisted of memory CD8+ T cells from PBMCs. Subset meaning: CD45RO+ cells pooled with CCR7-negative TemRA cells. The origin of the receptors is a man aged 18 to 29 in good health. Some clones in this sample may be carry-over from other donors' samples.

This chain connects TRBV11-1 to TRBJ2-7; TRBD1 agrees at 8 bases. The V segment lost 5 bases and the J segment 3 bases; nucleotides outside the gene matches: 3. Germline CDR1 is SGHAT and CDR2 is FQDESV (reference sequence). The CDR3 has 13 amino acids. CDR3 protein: CASSRTGGYEQYF. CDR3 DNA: TGTGCCAGCAGCCGAACAGGGGGCTACGAGCAGTACTTC.

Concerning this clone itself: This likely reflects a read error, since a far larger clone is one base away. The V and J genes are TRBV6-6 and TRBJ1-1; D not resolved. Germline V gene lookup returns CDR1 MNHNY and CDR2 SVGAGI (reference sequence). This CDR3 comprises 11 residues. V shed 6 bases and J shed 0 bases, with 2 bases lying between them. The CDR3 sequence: CASRLNTEAFF. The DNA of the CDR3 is TGTGCCAGCAGGTTGAACACTGAAGCTTTCTTT.

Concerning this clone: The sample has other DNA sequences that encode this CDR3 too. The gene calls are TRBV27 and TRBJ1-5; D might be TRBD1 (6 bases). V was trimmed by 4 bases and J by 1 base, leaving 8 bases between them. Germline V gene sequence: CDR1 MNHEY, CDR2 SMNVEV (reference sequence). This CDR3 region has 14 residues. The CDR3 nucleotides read TGTGCCAGCAGTTCCACAGGGAGCAATCAGCCCCAGCATTTT. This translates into CASSSTGSNQPQHF.

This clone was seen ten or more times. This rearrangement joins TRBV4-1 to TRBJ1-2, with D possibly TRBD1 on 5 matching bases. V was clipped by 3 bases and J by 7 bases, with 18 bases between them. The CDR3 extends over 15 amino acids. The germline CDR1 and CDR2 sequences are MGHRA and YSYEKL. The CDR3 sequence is CASSQGGWDGAGYTF. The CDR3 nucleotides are TGCGCCAGCAGCCAGGGGGGGTGGGATGGAGCTGGCTACACCTTC.

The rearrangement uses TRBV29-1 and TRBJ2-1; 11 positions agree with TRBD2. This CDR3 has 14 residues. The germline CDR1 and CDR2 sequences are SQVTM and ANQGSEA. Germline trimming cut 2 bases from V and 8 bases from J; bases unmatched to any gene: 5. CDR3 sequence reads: CSVEWLAGGYEQFF. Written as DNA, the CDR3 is TGCAGCGTTGAATGGCTAGCGGGAGGATATGAGCAGTTCTTC.

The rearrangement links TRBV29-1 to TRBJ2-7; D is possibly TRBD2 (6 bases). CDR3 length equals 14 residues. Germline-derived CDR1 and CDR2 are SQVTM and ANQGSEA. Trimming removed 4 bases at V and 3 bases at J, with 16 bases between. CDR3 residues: CSVGFGSRVYEQYF. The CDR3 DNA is TGCAGCGTTGGTTTCGGGAGTAGGGTCTACGAGCAGTACTTC.

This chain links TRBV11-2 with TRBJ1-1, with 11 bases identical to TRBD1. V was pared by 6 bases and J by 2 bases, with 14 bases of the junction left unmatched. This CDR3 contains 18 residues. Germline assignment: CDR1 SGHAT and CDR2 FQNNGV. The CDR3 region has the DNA TGTGCCAGCAGTCAAAGATGGGGGACAGGGGGACCTAACACTGAAGCTTTCTTT. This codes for CASSQRWGTGGPNTEAFF.

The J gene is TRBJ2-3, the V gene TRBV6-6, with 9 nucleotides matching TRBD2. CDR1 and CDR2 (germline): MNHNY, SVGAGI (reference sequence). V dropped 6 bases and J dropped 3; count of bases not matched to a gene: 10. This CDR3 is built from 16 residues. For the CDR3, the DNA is TGTGCCAGCAGACCGCCCTGGCTAGCGGGGACAGATACGCAGTATTTT. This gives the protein CASRPPWLAGTDTQYF.

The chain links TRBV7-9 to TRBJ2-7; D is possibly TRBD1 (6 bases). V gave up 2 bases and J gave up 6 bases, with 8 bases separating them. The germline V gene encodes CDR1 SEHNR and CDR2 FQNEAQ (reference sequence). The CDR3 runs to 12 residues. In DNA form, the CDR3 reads TGTGCCAGCAGCTTACCGACAGGCGAGCAGTACTTC. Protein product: CASSLPTGEQYF.

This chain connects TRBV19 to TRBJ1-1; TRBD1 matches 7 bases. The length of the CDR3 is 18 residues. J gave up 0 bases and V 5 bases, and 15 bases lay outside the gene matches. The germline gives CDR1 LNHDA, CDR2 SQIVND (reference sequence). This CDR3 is CASSYLPGTEEMNTEAFF. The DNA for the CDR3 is TGTGCCAGTAGTTATCTGCCAGGGACAGAAGAAATGAACACTGAAGCTTTCTTT.

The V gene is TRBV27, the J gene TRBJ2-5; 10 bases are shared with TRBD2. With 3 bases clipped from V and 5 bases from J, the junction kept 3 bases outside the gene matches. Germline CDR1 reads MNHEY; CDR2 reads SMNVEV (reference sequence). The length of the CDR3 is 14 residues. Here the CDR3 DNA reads TGTGCCAGCAGTTTCCTAGCGGGAGAGGAGACCCAGTACTTC. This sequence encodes CASSFLAGEETQYF.

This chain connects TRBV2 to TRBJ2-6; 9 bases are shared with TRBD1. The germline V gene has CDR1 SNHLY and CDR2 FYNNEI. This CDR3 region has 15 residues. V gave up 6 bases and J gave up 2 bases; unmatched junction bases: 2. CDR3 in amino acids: CASRNRGPGANVLTF. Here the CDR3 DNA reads TGTGCCAGCAGGAACAGGGGGCCTGGGGCCAACGTCCTGACTTTC.

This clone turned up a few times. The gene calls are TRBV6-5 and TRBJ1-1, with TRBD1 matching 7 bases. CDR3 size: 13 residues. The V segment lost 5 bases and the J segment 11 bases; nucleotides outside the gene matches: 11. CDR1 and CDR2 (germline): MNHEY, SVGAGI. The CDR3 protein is CASSDRDSRGAFF. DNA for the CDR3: TGTGCCAGCAGTGACCGGGACAGCCGCGGGGCTTTCTTT.

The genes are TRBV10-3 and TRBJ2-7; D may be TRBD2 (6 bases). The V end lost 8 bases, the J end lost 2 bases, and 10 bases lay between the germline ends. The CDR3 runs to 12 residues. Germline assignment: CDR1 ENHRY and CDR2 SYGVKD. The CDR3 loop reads CAIGRPAYEQYF. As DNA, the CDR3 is TGTGCCATCGGGAGGCCAGCCTACGAGCAGTACTTC.

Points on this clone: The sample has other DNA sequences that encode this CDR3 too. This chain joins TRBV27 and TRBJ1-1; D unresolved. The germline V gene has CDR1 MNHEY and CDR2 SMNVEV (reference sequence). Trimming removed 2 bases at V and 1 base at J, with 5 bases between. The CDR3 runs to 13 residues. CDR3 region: CASSLTPNTEAFF. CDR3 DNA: TGTGCCAGCAGTTTAACCCCGAACACTGAAGCTTTCTTT.

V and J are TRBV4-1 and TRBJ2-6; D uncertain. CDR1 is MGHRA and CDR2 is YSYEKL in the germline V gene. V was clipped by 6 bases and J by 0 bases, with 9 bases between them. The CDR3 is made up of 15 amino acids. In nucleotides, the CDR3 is TGCGCCAGCAGGCCTCGCGGCTCTGGGGCCAACGTCCTGACTTTC. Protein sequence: CASRPRGSGANVLTF.

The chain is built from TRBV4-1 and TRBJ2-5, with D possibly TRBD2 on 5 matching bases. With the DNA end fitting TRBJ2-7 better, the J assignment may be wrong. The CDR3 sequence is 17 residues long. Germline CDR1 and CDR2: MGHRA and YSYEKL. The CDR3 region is CASSQFPPGISSYEQYF. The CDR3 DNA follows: TGCGCCAGCAGCCAGTTCCCACCGGGGATTAGCTCCTACGAGCAGTACTTC.

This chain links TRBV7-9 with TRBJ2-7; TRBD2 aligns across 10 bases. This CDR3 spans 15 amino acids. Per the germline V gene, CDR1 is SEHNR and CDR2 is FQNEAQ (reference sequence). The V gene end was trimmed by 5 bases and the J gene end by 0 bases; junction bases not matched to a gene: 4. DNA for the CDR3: TGTGCCAGCAGCCCACTAGCGGGGAGCTCCTACGAGCAGTACTTC. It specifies CASSPLAGSSYEQYF.